The 31 T cell receptor beta chains below were found in one sample sequenced in a study of identical twins listed by TCRdb under 2016. Library prep was done by 5' RACE. The instrument given in TCRdb is Illumina HiSeq 2000. Clones were called with MiXCR by TCRdb after fastp trimmed the public reads at Q25, and only in-frame beta chains were retained. Merged by CDR3 protein, the rows form single entries marked with the most common genes and DNA. For this sample the table gives a few hundred thousand distinct CDR3 sequences, of which over 8.5% were detected only once. The ten largest account for more than 2.5% of the sample. The sample also formed part of further work on yellow fever vaccine responses in identical twins.

Specimen: PBMCs. The origin of the receptors is a woman between 18 and 29 years old in good health.

The gene calls are TRBV7-9 and TRBJ2-1; TRBD2 might be the D (7 bases). Trimming left V 1 base short and J 8 bases short, with 15 bases between. CDR3 length: 15 residues. The germline V gene encodes CDR1 SEHNR and CDR2 FQNEAQ (reference sequence). CDR3 sequence: CASSLGEGDNDEQFF. CDR3 DNA: TGTGCCAGCAGCTTAGGGGAGGGGGACAACGATGAGCAGTTCTTC. Filled out from reference TRBV7-9 and TRBJ2-1, the complete variable domain reads DTGVSQNPRHKITKRGQNVTFRCDPISEHNRLYWYRQTLGQGPEFLTYFQNEAQLEKSRLLSDRFSAERPKGSFSTLEIQRTEQGDSAMYLCASSLGEGDNDEQFFGPGTRLTVL.

This clonotype appeared a few times. The gene calls are TRBV29-1 and TRBJ1-2; D ambiguous. CDR1 is SQVTM and CDR2 is ANQGSEA in the germline V gene. Trimming removed 5 bases from V and 0 bases from J, with 7 bases in between. The CDR3 has 12 residues. DNA for the CDR3: TGCAGCGTTAGTGGACCTAACTATGGCTACACCTTC. Its translation is CSVSGPNYGYTF.

This clonotype appeared many times. This rearrangement joins TRBV28 to TRBJ2-4; 9 bases map to TRBD1. The CDR3 extends over 16 amino acids. Germline trimming cut 5 bases from V and 9 bases from J; bases unmatched to any gene: 14. Germline CDR1 and CDR2: MDHEN and SYDVKM. Written as DNA, the CDR3 is TGTGCCAGCAGTCCGGGACCGGGACAGGGACCAACCATTCAGTACTTC. Translated: CASSPGPGQGPTIQYF.

This clonotype has more than one count but fewer than ten. This chain uses TRBV6-5 with TRBJ2-7; 11 nucleotides match TRBD1. V gave up 4 bases and J gave up 6 bases; unmatched junction bases: 5. The CDR3 loop spans 14 amino acids. Germline V CDR1 and CDR2: MNHEY, SVGAGI. The CDR3 sequence: CASSFPGTGGEQYF. CDR3 bases: TGTGCCAGCAGTTTCCCCGGGACAGGGGGCGAGCAGTACTTC.

This clonotype was counted ten times or more. V gene TRBV7-9 combines with J gene TRBJ2-1, with D tentatively TRBD1 (5 bases). Germline assignment: CDR1 SEHNR and CDR2 FQNEAQ (reference sequence). V lost 8 bases and J lost 4, with 12 bases in between. The CDR3 has 13 amino acids. The CDR3 coding sequence is TGTGCCAGCGATCCGGACACGTACAATGAGCAGTTCTTC. Protein: CASDPDTYNEQFF.

Ten or more counts support this clonotype. The gene calls are TRBV12-3 or TRBV12-4 and TRBJ2-1; 9 positions agree with TRBD1. The CDR3 covers 11 residues. The V gene end was trimmed by 6 bases and the J gene end by 15 bases; junction bases not matched to a gene: 6. CDR3 loop: CASSRGGQGFF. CDR3 in DNA: TGTGCCAGCAGCAGAGGGGGACAGGGGTTCTTC.

The chain employs TRBV3-1 and TRBJ2-1; 9 bases line up with TRBD2. V lost 2 bases, J lost 2 bases, and 10 bases stayed unmatched. CDR1 LGHDT and CDR2 YNNKEL come from the germline V gene (reference sequence). This CDR3 is built from 18 residues. For the CDR3, the DNA is TGTGCCAGCAGCCAACCTAAAGGGCTAGCGGGACCCTACAATGAGCAGTTCTTC. Encoded protein: CASSQPKGLAGPYNEQFF.

This clonotype appeared a few times. The rearrangement links TRBV11-2 to TRBJ2-7; D remains ambiguous. V lost 4 bases to trimming and J lost 3 bases, with 10 bases between them. CDR3 length: 13 residues. Germline values: CDR1 SGHAT, CDR2 FQNNGV. CDR3 amino acids: CASSSALGYEQYF. CDR3 in DNA: TGTGCCAGCAGCTCCGCATTAGGCTACGAGCAGTACTTC.

This clonotype was seen a single time. As the CDR3 is not closed by the conserved phenylalanine or tryptophan, this likely results from a read error. The J gene is TRBJ2-6, the V gene TRBV18; 7 bases are a match to TRBD1. V dropped 0 bases and J dropped 1; count of bases not matched to a gene: 9. CDR3 length equals 19 residues. Germline CDR1 KGHSH, CDR2 LQKENI. CDR3 DNA: TGTGCCAGCTCACCACCCCGAGGGACAGTCAATTCTGGGGCCAACGTCCTGACTCTC. Translated, it gives CASSPPRGTVNSGANVLTL.

The chain employs TRBV28 and TRBJ1-1; D perhaps matches TRBD1 (5 bases). The CDR3 consists of 14 residues. With 8 bases removed from V and 3 bases from J, the gap between germline ends came to 16 bases. Germline V gene lookup returns CDR1 MDHEN and CDR2 SYDVKM. In DNA form, the CDR3 reads TGTGCCAGCCTTATCGGGGGAACTCACACTGAAGCTTTCTTT. This sequence encodes CASLIGGTHTEAFF.

This clonotype came up once. The chain combines TRBV7-2 with TRBJ2-5, with D possibly TRBD2 on 5 matching bases. V was cut by 2 bases and J by 0 bases, with 16 bases left in between. This CDR3 comprises 17 residues. Germline V CDR1 and CDR2: SGHTA, FQGNSA. The CDR3 DNA reads as TGTGCCAGCAGCTTATTTGGAGGTTTAAGCTACCAAGAGACCCAGTACTTC. Translating it yields CASSLFGGLSYQETQYF.

The chain combines TRBV7-2 with TRBJ2-1; 8 bases map to TRBD2. From germline, CDR1 is SGHTA and CDR2 FQGNSA. The trim removed 0 bases at V and 5 bases at J, leaving 9 bases unmatched. CDR3 size: 17 residues. The CDR3 region is CASSLARLTSGNNEQFF. CDR3 DNA: TGTGCCAGCAGCTTAGCCCGTCTAACTAGCGGCAACAATGAGCAGTTCTTC.

The chain has TRBV29-1 and TRBJ1-5; D not resolved. Trimming took 4 bases from V and 4 from J, leaving 11 bases between them. The CDR3 totals 13 residues. The germline V gene encodes CDR1 SQVTM and CDR2 ANQGSEA. The chain's CDR3 is CSVGFRRNQPQHF. In nucleotides, the CDR3 is TGCAGCGTTGGGTTTAGGAGGAATCAGCCCCAGCATTTT.

This clonotype came up many times. The J gene is TRBJ2-1, the V gene TRBV5-1; 14 positions agree with TRBD2. The trim removed 3 bases at V and 5 bases at J, leaving 4 bases unmatched. The germline V gene has CDR1 SGHRS and CDR2 YFSETQ. The CDR3 has 16 amino acids. The CDR3, as DNA: TGCGCCAGCAGCTGGGGACTAGCGGGAGAACACAATGAGCAGTTCTTC. Amino acid sequence: CASSWGLAGEHNEQFF.

This clonotype was observed at least ten times. V and J are TRBV12-3 or TRBV12-4 and TRBJ2-7; D remains ambiguous. The CDR3 is 12 amino acids. V was shortened by 5 bases and J by 9 bases, with 14 bases between the two germline ends. The CDR3 bases are TGTGCCAGCAGTCTTGGGTACGGCCTGCAGTACTTC. Translated, it gives CASSLGYGLQYF.

The chain links TRBV11-2 to TRBJ2-2, with D perhaps TRBD2 (5 bases). CDR1 and CDR2 (germline): SGHAT, FQNNGV. V was trimmed by 1 base and J by 4 bases, leaving 13 bases between them. The CDR3 loop spans 16 amino acids. The CDR3, as DNA: TGTGCCAGCAGCTTAGTACTTCCCAGCGGCACCGGGGAGCTGTTTTTT. Translated: CASSLVLPSGTGELFF. Variable domain in full (rest from reference TRBV11-2 and TRBJ2-2): EAGVAQSPRYKIIEKRQSVAFWCNPISGHATLYWYQQILGQGPKLLIQFQNNGVVDDSQLPKDRFSAERLKGVDSTLKIQPAKLEDSAVYLCASSLVLPSGTGELFFGEGSRLTVL.

The V call is TRBV4-1, the J call TRBJ2-1, with D possibly matching TRBD2 (9 bases). Per germline, CDR1 MGHRA and CDR2 YSYEKL. The CDR3 is 22 residues long. Trimming cost V 0 bases and J 3 bases, with 30 bases left between them. CDR3 region: CASSQDLEDRAGLAGNYNEQFF. CDR3 nucleotide sequence: TGCGCCAGCAGCCAAGATTTAGAGGACAGGGCCGGCCTAGCGGGAAACTACAATGAGCAGTTCTTC.

This clonotype was detected many times. The chain uses TRBV11-1 and TRBJ2-7, with 9 nucleotides matching TRBD2. This CDR3 has 18 amino acids. The ends lost 1 base at V and 3 bases at J; junction bases unmatched: 13. CDR1 is SGHAT, CDR2 FQDESV, per germline (reference sequence). The CDR3 region is CASSLEPTRLAEYYEQYF. The CDR3 DNA is TGTGCCAGCAGCTTAGAACCAACTAGACTAGCGGAATACTACGAGCAGTACTTC.

The table lists this clonotype with many counts. The J gene is TRBJ2-5, the V gene TRBV7-2; D is ambiguous. Trimming took 1 base from V and 2 from J, leaving 11 bases between them. This CDR3 has 15 amino acids. From germline, CDR1 is SGHTA and CDR2 FQGNSA. The CDR3 DNA reads TGTGCCAGCAGCTTAGTTGTCGGGTTACAAGAGACCCAGTACTTC. This encodes CASSLVVGLQETQYF.

This clonotype was seen more than once but under ten times. The chain has TRBV7-2 and TRBJ2-5; the match to TRBD1 covers 7 bases. The CDR3 contains 13 residues. Trimming cost V 5 bases and J 2 bases; bases outside gene matches: 2. From germline, CDR1 is SGHTA and CDR2 FQGNSA. The CDR3 here is CASSRGLQETQYF. As DNA, the CDR3 is TGTGCCAGCAGCAGGGGGCTGCAAGAGACCCAGTACTTC.

In its sample, this clonotype was seen many times. The chain combines TRBV5-5 with TRBJ2-5, with TRBD2 matching over 13 bases. The CDR3 is made up of 17 amino acids. In germline, CDR1 is SGHKS, CDR2 YYEKEE (reference sequence). After removal of 3 bases from V and 2 bases from J, the junction contained 7 bases not matched to a gene. CDR3 sequence reads: CASSSTKTSGGQETQYF. The CDR3 DNA reads TGTGCCAGCAGCTCAACTAAGACTAGCGGGGGGCAAGAGACCCAGTACTTC.

In this sample, this clonotype turned up many times. The chain recombines TRBV5-1 with TRBJ2-2, with 10 bases aligning to TRBD1. The CDR3 runs 16 residues. Germline trimming cut 3 bases from V and 3 bases from J; bases unmatched to any gene: 5. CDR1 and CDR2 from the germline V gene are SGHRS and YFSETQ. CDR3 in DNA: TGCGCCAGCAGCTCGGGACAGGGGATCGACACCGGGGAGCTGTTTTTT. Its protein product is CASSSGQGIDTGELFF.

The gene calls are TRBV5-6 and TRBJ2-7, with D perhaps TRBD1 (6 bases). The CDR3 has 17 residues. The germline V gene encodes CDR1 SGHDT and CDR2 YYEEEE. Trimming shortened V by 4 bases and J by 3 bases, and 23 bases separated the two germline ends. CDR3 residues: CASSKFLQGLGYYEQYF. CDR3 sequence (DNA): TGTGCCAGCAGCAAATTCCTTCAGGGGCTTGGCTACTACGAGCAGTACTTC.

This clonotype was seen only a few times. V gene TRBV12-3 or TRBV12-4 combines with J gene TRBJ2-5; D is undetermined. This CDR3 has 12 residues. Trimming removed 6 bases from V and 5 bases from J, with 10 bases in between. CDR3 in DNA: TGTGCCAGCAGCCAGATCCCGGAGACCCAGTACTTC. It translates to CASSQIPETQYF.

The sample holds a few counts of this clonotype. This chain uses TRBV7-2 with TRBJ2-3; D not certain. Germline CDR1 and CDR2: SGHTA and FQGNSA. CDR3 length: 13 amino acids. The ends were cut back, 5 bases at V and 6 bases at J, with 12 bases in the middle. In DNA form, the CDR3 reads TGTGCCAGCAGCAACAACCACCGGGATACGCAGTATTTT. This sequence encodes CASSNNHRDTQYF. The entire variable domain, with the rest obtained from reference TRBV7-2 and TRBJ2-3, is as follows: GAGVSQSPSNKVTEKGKDVELRCDPISGHTALYWYRQSLGQGLEFLIYFQGNSAPDKSGLPSDRFSAERTGGSVSTLTIQRTQQEDSAVYLCASSNNHRDTQYFGPGTRLTVL.

This clonotype turned up a few times. The chain has TRBV20-1 and TRBJ2-3; possible D gene TRBD2, 6 bases. Per the germline V gene, CDR1 is DFQATT and CDR2 is SNEGSKA (reference sequence). This CDR3 spans 13 amino acids. V dropped 4 bases and J dropped 5 bases, with 13 bases sitting between them. In DNA, the CDR3 is TGCAGTGCTAAACTAGCCCCCAGAGATACGCAGTATTTT. This encodes CSAKLAPRDTQYF.

This clonotype was found many times. CDR3 sequence (DNA): TGTGCCAGCAGCGACGGTCTTCGTGAGCAGTTCTTC. Translation: CASSDGLREQFF. The genes are TRBV28 and TRBJ2-1; D remains unclear. The CDR3 has 12 residues. The V gene's germline CDR1 is MDHEN and CDR2 SYDVKM. The germline V and J ends were trimmed by 6 bases and 9 bases, with 12 bases remaining between them.

This clonotype was counted ten times or more. The chain recombines TRBV12-3 or TRBV12-4 with TRBJ1-3; a weak D match, TRBD1 (5 bases). This CDR3 region has 15 residues. V gave up 5 bases and J gave up 0 bases, with 11 bases separating them. The CDR3 loop reads CASSAGKSSGNTIYF. CDR3 coding DNA: TGTGCCAGCAGTGCAGGGAAGTCCTCTGGAAACACCATATATTTT.

This chain links TRBV7-8 with TRBJ1-2; D is uncertain. Trimming removed 5 bases at V and 2 bases at J, with 15 bases between. This CDR3 spans 15 amino acids. Germline V lookup: CDR1 SGHVS, CDR2 FQNEAQ. The CDR3 region has the DNA TGTGCCAGCAGCCAAAAATGGCCAACCAACTATGGCTACACCTTC. This codes for CASSQKWPTNYGYTF.

In DNA, the CDR3 is TGCAGTGCTAGAAAGGGGTTGGTGGTGAGCGGGAAGTACGAGCAGTACTTC. As protein: CSARKGLVVSGKYEQYF. The V and J genes are TRBV20-1 and TRBJ2-7; 7 bases align to TRBD2. Germline trimming cut 2 bases from V and 4 bases from J; bases unmatched to any gene: 17. The CDR3 runs 17 residues. Germline CDR1 is DFQATT and CDR2 is SNEGSKA (reference sequence).

This clonotype has ten or more counts. The chain combines TRBV27 with TRBJ1-1, with TRBD1 as a possible D gene (5 bases). The V gene lost 0 bases and the J gene lost 6 bases, with 8 bases spanning the gap. The V gene's germline CDR1 is MNHEY and CDR2 SMNVEV (reference sequence). The CDR3 extends over 13 amino acids. The CDR3 nucleotides are TGTGCCAGCAGTTTATCAGGGGTCCCTGAAGCTTTCTTT. Translating it yields CASSLSGVPEAFF.